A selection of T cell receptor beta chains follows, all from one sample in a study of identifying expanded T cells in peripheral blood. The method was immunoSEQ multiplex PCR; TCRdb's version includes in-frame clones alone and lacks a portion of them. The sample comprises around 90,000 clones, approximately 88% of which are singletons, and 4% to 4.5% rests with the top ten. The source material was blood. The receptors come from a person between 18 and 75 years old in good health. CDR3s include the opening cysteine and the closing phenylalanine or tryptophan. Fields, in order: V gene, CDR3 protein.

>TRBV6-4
CASSVGGPSGANVLTF
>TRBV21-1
CASSKGGLGQEATYEQYF
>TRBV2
CASSERLRGDFTDTQYF
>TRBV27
CASSGRRLEQFF
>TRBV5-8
CASSQGPKNIQYF
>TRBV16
CASSRTGVNEQFF
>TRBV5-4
CASSLGQPRVYGYTF
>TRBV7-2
CASSRLRAGNYNEQFF
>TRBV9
CASSVGTGSAEQYF
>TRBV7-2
CASSLNPGNTEAFF
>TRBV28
CASSFRETQYF
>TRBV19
CASSPLGNTGELFF
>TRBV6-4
CASSRSGGNTGELFF
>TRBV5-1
CASSLGQGAGETQYF
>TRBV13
CASSNQGVDEKLFF
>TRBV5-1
CASSPRMRQGNSPLHF
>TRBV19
CAIGGTGNQPQHF
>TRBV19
CASSIGENAGANVLTF
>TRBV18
CASSPNKGVAGELFF
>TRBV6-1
CASSRDRGSPLHF
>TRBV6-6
CASSYYSQVRTDTQYF
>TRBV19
CASSWTPSTDTQYF
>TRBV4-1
CASSQIAGTGTEQYF
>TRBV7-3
CASSPYNQPQHF
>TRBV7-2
CASSLRVSGSNQPQHF
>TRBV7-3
CASSRDRGTIEQYF
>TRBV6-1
CASSRFRGDEQYF
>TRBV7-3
CASSLDGTMNTEAFF
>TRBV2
CASIDDGDTQYF
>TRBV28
CASSLRGLNTEAFF
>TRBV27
CASSLSSRGSNQPQHF
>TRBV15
CATSRNRAGTEAFF
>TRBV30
CAGDLAGDTIYF
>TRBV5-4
CASSLSGANVLTF
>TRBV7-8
CASSWQGGSGEQYF
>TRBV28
CASSSPGTGLNSPLHF
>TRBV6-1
CASSEAQITAGNEKLFF
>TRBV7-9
CASSSEAGWRTGELFF
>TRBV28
CASRPGGWLDTQYF
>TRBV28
CASFLGSKFGSYEQYF
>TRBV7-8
CASSLGGPGTGSYEQYF
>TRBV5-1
CASSLMASGWGGGIYEQYF
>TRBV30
CAWSLGGDGNQPQHF
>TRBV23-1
CASINVSYF
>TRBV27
CATSEGNSPLHF
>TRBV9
CASSLTGGGPNYGYTF
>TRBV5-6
CASSSTYRGKRAEAFF
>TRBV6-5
CASSESDTGELFF
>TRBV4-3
CASSQLLQGNEQFF
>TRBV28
CASSGTGGAKNIQYF
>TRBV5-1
CASNLVGQSTYEQYF
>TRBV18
CASSHRQADYNEQFF
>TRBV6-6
CASSYSGQGAHNEQFF
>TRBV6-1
CASGGVISNQPQHF
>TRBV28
CASSPRTGATEAFF
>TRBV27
CASSYAAGGNQPQHF
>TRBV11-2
CASSLDRAGLYNEQFF
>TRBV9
CASSPTRAGSGEQYF
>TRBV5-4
CASSLSGGAEQYF
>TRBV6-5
CASRSRAKNIQYF